A single sample gave rise to the 24 T cell receptor beta chains below, sequenced in a study of tumor-infiltrating lymphocytes in localized non-small cell lung cancer (dated by TCRdb to about 2021). The library was generated by the immunoSEQ multiplex PCR assay. TCRdb took this table from immuneACCESS and kept in-frame rearrangements with V and J called. Such tables lack part of the clones; where checked against another copy, unresolved V genes explain under half of the gap, and the rest is unexplained. The sample table contains 5,800 or so clones; only one count was recorded for about 71% of them. Roughly 13% of the sample is in the top ten clones. Sequenced sample: uninvolved lung tissue not adjacent to the tumor. Source of these receptors: a human donor with non-small cell lung cancer.

The chain combines TRBV11-1 with TRBJ2-3, with 15 bases that match TRBD2. With V trimmed by 5 bases and J by 5 bases, 8 bases remained unmatched. The germline gives CDR1 SGHAT, CDR2 FQDESV (reference sequence). The CDR3 has 17 amino acids. CDR3 sequence (DNA): TGTGCCAGCAGCCCGGGACTAGCGGGAGGTTCCGGAGATACGCAGTATTTT. It is translated as CASSPGLAGGSGDTQYF.

With regard to this clone: Compared with germline, one end of the junction differs, possibly owing to a read error. The V gene is TRBV7-7, the J gene TRBJ1-1; D gene uncertain. CDR1 and CDR2 from the germline V gene are SSHAT and FNYEAQ (reference sequence). The CDR3 consists of 13 residues. CDR3 sequence (DNA): TGTGCTAGCAGCTTAGCGCAGGACACTGAAGCTTTCTTT. It encodes CASSLAQDTEAFF.

V is TRBV27 and J is TRBJ2-7; TRBD1 matches at 8 bases. The germline CDR1 and CDR2 sequences are MNHEY and SMNVEV (reference sequence). Trimming removed 6 bases from V and 2 bases from J; junction bases left unmatched: 6. CDR3 length equals 14 residues. DNA for the CDR3: TGTGCCAGCAGCGTAGGACAGGGTACCTACGAGCAGTACTTC. This encodes CASSVGQGTYEQYF.

V and J are TRBV6-6 and TRBJ2-1; no firm D call. The CDR3 sequence is 10 residues long. Germline CDR1 MNHNY, CDR2 SVGAGI (reference sequence). The germline V and J ends were trimmed by 5 bases and 5 bases, with 1 base remaining between them. The CDR3, as DNA: TGTGCCAGCAGTGACAATGAGCAGTTCTTC. As protein: CASSDNEQFF.

The CDR3 region is CASTRDRGYGEQYF. The CDR3 nucleotides are TGTGCCAGCACCCGGGACAGGGGATACGGCGAGCAGTACTTC. V is TRBV2 and J is TRBJ2-7; TRBD1 agrees at 10 bases. The V gene end was trimmed by 7 bases and the J gene end by 6 bases; junction bases not matched to a gene: 9. The CDR3 has 14 residues. Germline V gene lookup returns CDR1 SNHLY and CDR2 FYNNEI.

This clone was counted a few times. The chain recombines TRBV30 with TRBJ1-1; D is possibly TRBD1 (5 bases). V was clipped by 2 bases and J by 2 bases, with 9 bases between them. Germline V CDR1 and CDR2: GTSNPN, SVGIG (reference sequence). The CDR3 contains 13 residues. CDR3 nucleotide sequence: TGTGCCTGGAGTTTTCAGGGTAACACTGAAGCTTTCTTT. Encoded protein: CAWSFQGNTEAFF.

The V call is TRBV5-6, the J call TRBJ2-6; 9 bases match TRBD1. The germline gives CDR1 SGHDT, CDR2 YYEEEE. The ends lost 3 bases at V and 0 bases at J; junction bases unmatched: 10. The CDR3 extends over 19 amino acids. In DNA form, the CDR3 reads TGTGCCAGCAGCTCACTTTCCGGGACAGGGACCTCTGGGGCCAACGTCCTGACTTTC. It specifies CASSSLSGTGTSGANVLTF. The variable domain in full, completed from reference TRBV5-6 and TRBJ2-6, reads DAGVTQSPTHLIKTRGQQVTLRCSPKSGHDTVSWYQQALGQGPQFIFQYYEEEERQRGNFPDRFSGHQFPNYSSELNVNALLLGDSALYLCASSSLSGTGTSGANVLTFGAGSRLTVL.

The chain has TRBV6-4 and TRBJ2-2; D ambiguous. In germline, CDR1 is MRHNA, CDR2 SNTAGT. V was trimmed by 4 bases and J by 2 bases, leaving 8 bases between them. The CDR3 is 14 amino acids. CDR3 nucleotides: TGTGCCAGCAGTGTCCGGATTAACACCGGGGAGCTGTTTTTT. Amino acids: CASSVRINTGELFF.

This chain links TRBV4-3 with TRBJ2-3; a possible D gene is TRBD2 (5 bases). The CDR3 consists of 16 residues. Germline assignment: CDR1 LGHNA and CDR2 YSLEER. V lost 0 bases and J 2 bases, leaving 12 bases between the germline ends. CDR3 amino acids: CASSQDGTGYTDTQYF. CDR3 nucleotides: TGCGCCAGCAGCCAAGATGGAACGGGATACACAGATACGCAGTATTTT.

This clone appeared once. This rearrangement joins TRBV5-6 to TRBJ2-7; weak D call: TRBD1 (6 bases). V was shortened by 1 base and J by 3 bases, with 14 bases between the two germline ends. This CDR3 is 15 amino acids long. Germline CDR1 SGHDT, CDR2 YYEEEE. CDR3 sequence: CASSLSGTNHYEQYF. CDR3 DNA: TGTGCCAGCAGCTTGTCGGGGACAAATCACTACGAGCAGTACTTC.

V is TRBV7-8 and J is TRBJ1-2; 7 bases agree with TRBD1. V shed 5 bases and J 4 bases; nucleotides not matched to a gene: 7. CDR3 length equals 14 residues. The germline CDR1 and CDR2 sequences are SGHVS and FQNEAQ. In DNA, the CDR3 is TGTGCCAGCAGCCCCAGGACAGGACCCTATGGCTACACCTTC. This sequence encodes CASSPRTGPYGYTF.

This clone is classed as medium-sized. The CDR3 bases are TGTGCCAGTAGTACCCGACTGGGTGCAACTAATGAAAAACTGTTTTTT. Its protein product is CASSTRLGATNEKLFF. V is TRBV19 and J is TRBJ1-4; D unresolved. Germline CDR1 and CDR2: LNHDA and SQIVND (reference sequence). V was shortened by 4 bases and J by 0 bases, with 12 bases between the two germline ends. The CDR3 sequence is 16 residues long.

This chain joins TRBV30 and TRBJ2-5; D ambiguous. CDR1 and CDR2 from the germline V gene are GTSNPN and SVGIG (reference sequence). The CDR3 runs to 16 residues. Between the trimmed V and J ends, which lost 0 bases and 3 bases, there was a span of 17 bases. This chain's CDR3 is CAWSVSGERWKETQYF. CDR3 bases: TGTGCCTGGAGTGTAAGTGGCGAGAGGTGGAAAGAGACCCAGTACTTC. The complete variable domain, with remaining parts taken from reference TRBV30 and TRBJ2-5, reads SQTIHQWPATLVQPVGSPLSLECTVEGTSNPNLYWYRQAAGRGLQLLFYSVGIGQISSEVPQNLSASRPQDRQFILSSKKLLLSDSGFYLCAWSVSGERWKETQYFGPGTRLLVL.

CDR3 in amino acids: CASSQARRYEQYF. As DNA, the CDR3 is TGTGCCAGCAGCCAAGCCCGGCGGTACGAGCAGTACTTC. The chain employs TRBV9 and TRBJ2-7; D gene ambiguous. V was clipped by 4 bases and J by 4 bases, with 12 bases between them. The CDR3 loop spans 13 amino acids. Germline loops: CDR1 SGDLS, CDR2 YYNGEE. Complete variable domain (other parts from reference TRBV9 and TRBJ2-7): DSGVTQTPKHLITATGQRVTLRCSPRSGDLSVYWYQQSLDQGLQFLIQYYNGEERAKGNILERFSAQQFPDLHSELNLSSLELGDSALYFCASSQARRYEQYFGPGTRLTVT.

This clone showed up just a few times. V usage is TRBV4-2 and J usage is TRBJ2-7, with D perhaps TRBD1 or TRBD2 (5 bases each). V shed 0 bases and J shed 0 bases, with 9 bases lying between them. The germline CDR1 and CDR2 sequences are LGHNA and YNFKEQ. CDR3 length equals 15 residues. The CDR3 here is CASSQEADNSYEQYF. CDR3 coding DNA: TGTGCCAGCAGCCAAGAAGCGGACAACTCCTACGAGCAGTACTTC.

The gene calls are TRBV6-5 and TRBJ2-7; 8 bases match TRBD1. CDR1 and CDR2 (germline): MNHEY, SVGAGI. The CDR3 extends over 15 amino acids. V was clipped by 8 bases and J by 6 bases; unmatched bases: 15. CDR3 region: CASSTYPTGVFEQYF. The CDR3 DNA is TGTGCCAGCTCTACTTATCCGACAGGGGTCTTCGAGCAGTACTTC.

The V and J genes are TRBV5-6 and TRBJ2-1; D is unresolved. Trimming shortened V by 0 bases and J by 0 bases, and 4 bases separated the two germline ends. The CDR3 has 14 amino acids. In germline, CDR1 is SGHDT, CDR2 YYEEEE. CDR3 coding DNA: TGTGCCAGCAGCTTGGGACACTCCTACAATGAGCAGTTCTTC. It is translated as CASSLGHSYNEQFF.

The chain uses TRBV4-3 and TRBJ2-7; D gene ambiguous. This CDR3 has 17 residues. Trimming pared 4 bases from V and 2 bases from J, leaving 21 bases between. Looked up from germline, CDR1 is LGHNA and CDR2 is YSLEER. The CDR3, as DNA: TGCGCCAGCAGCCCAAGTAACGAACGCTACCGCCCCTACGAGCAGTACTTC. It specifies CASSPSNERYRPYEQYF.

The chain recombines TRBV6-5 with TRBJ2-5, with D tentatively TRBD1 (7 bases). Germline V gene sequence: CDR1 MNHEY, CDR2 SVGAGI. V lost 6 bases, J lost 7 bases, and 21 bases lay in between. This CDR3 is 15 amino acids long. In nucleotides, the CDR3 is TGTGCCAGCAGCCCCGGGGACAGTAGGAGGGGGACCCAGTACTTC. Its translation: CASSPGDSRRGTQYF.

The chain recombines TRBV27 with TRBJ1-1; D is ambiguous. Germline loops: CDR1 MNHEY, CDR2 SMNVEV (reference sequence). This CDR3 region has 13 residues. V dropped 2 bases and J dropped 1 base, with 5 bases sitting between them. CDR3 loop: CASSLMRNTEAFF. DNA of the CDR3: TGTGCCAGCAGTTTAATGAGGAACACTGAAGCTTTCTTT.

The chain employs TRBV4-3 and TRBJ1-2; 10 nucleotides align to TRBD1. Germline CDR1 and CDR2: LGHNA and YSLEER. CDR3 length: 15 residues. Unmatched junction bases numbered 6, after V lost 0 bases and J lost 8 bases. CDR3 nucleotide sequence: TGCGCCAGCAGCCAAGATCCGGGACAGGGGACCGGCTACACCTTC. This translates into CASSQDPGQGTGYTF.

CDR3: CSAEINTEAFF. In DNA form, the CDR3 reads TGCAGTGCCGAGATAAACACTGAAGCTTTCTTT. This chain joins TRBV20-1 and TRBJ1-1; D call uncertain. CDR3 size: 11 residues. Per germline, CDR1 DFQATT and CDR2 SNEGSKA (reference sequence). Trimming stripped 6 bases from V and 2 bases from J, with 7 bases between.

The V and J genes are TRBV2 and TRBJ2-2; D might be TRBD1 (5 bases). The CDR3 spans 14 residues. Per the germline V gene, CDR1 is SNHLY and CDR2 is FYNNEI. V shed 5 bases and J shed 6 bases, with 13 bases lying between them. This CDR3 is CASSIRVPAGELFF. CDR3 nucleotide sequence: TGTGCCAGCAGTATCAGGGTGCCGGCCGGGGAGCTGTTTTTT.

The chain is built from TRBV27 and TRBJ2-5, with TRBD2 matching over 7 bases. V lost 1 base, J lost 4 bases, and 3 bases stayed unmatched. CDR1 and CDR2 (germline): MNHEY, SMNVEV (reference sequence). CDR3 length: 14 residues. Here the CDR3 reads CASSLWGGRETQYF. For the CDR3, the DNA is TGTGCCAGCAGTTTATGGGGGGGAAGAGAGACCCAGTACTTC.